These T cell receptor beta chains were read from a single sample in a study of blood T cell repertoires in COVID-19. Here immunoSEQ multiplex PCR was the method, and the copy in TCRdb shows in-frame clones only, minus some. The sample shows roughly 430,000 clones, roughly 87% of them seen only once. The sequenced material came from PBMCs or T cells enriched from blood (not recorded which). The receptors were sampled from a woman in her thirties or forties with acute COVID-19. CDR3s include the opening cysteine and the closing phenylalanine or tryptophan. A D gene is named only where the DNA matches it firmly. Not every row has a clone size; where given, it reads once, few, many or a size class.

DNA	CDR3	V	J	size	D
TGTGCCAGCAGTTACGGGCGGGGCCTGGGCGAGCAGTACTTC	CASSYGRGLGEQYF	TRBV6-5	TRBJ2-7	.	.
TGTGCCAGCAGGCGGGACAGCATGAACACTGAAGCTTTCTTT	CASRRDSMNTEAFF	TRBV6-5	TRBJ1-1	.	TRBD1
TGTGCCAGCAGCACCAGACTAGTTTACAATGAGCAGTTCTTC	CASSTRLVYNEQFF	TRBV7-2	TRBJ2-1	.	.
TGTGCCAGCAGCTTATATCGGTGGCAGCCCCAGCATTTT	CASSLYRWQPQHF	TRBV7-2	TRBJ1-5	.	.
TGTGCCAGCAGACCGTTGACGGGGAACACTGAAGCTTTCTTT	CASRPLTGNTEAFF	TRBV27	TRBJ1-1	once	.
TGTGCCAGCGGACAATTCACAGGGGGTAGTCAGCCCCAGCATTTT	CASGQFTGGSQPQHF	TRBV6-6	TRBJ1-5	.	TRBD1
TGCGCCAGCAGACCTGACAACGAAAAACTGTTTTTT	CASRPDNEKLFF	TRBV5-1	TRBJ1-4	once	.
TGTGCCAGCAGCTTTCTAGGGGCGGATACGCAGTATTTT	CASSFLGADTQYF	TRBV5-4	TRBJ2-3	.	.
TGTGCCAGCAGCTTAGAAGTGACGGGGGGGCTGGGCGAGCAGTACTTC	CASSLEVTGGLGEQYF	TRBV11-2	TRBJ2-7	.	TRBD2
TGTGCCAGCAGCTTTGCGGTTTTGGAGACCCAGTACTTC	CASSFAVLETQYF	TRBV5-6	TRBJ2-5	.	.
TGTGCCAGCAGCCCGGACAGGATGTTAGGCTACACCTTC	CASSPDRMLGYTF	TRBV5-4	TRBJ1-2	.	TRBD1
TGCGCCAGCAGCGTCGGACATTTGAACACTGAAGCTTTCTTT	CASSVGHLNTEAFF	TRBV5-1	TRBJ1-1	.	.
TGCAGCGTTGTGGACAGGGCCCCCCGGTCCTACAATGAGCAGTTCTTC	CSVVDRAPRSYNEQFF	TRBV29-1	TRBJ2-1	few	TRBD1
TGTGCCAGCAGCTCCCGGGCAGGGGTCGGGCAGCCCCAGCATTTT	CASSSRAGVGQPQHF	TRBV11-2	TRBJ1-5	.	.
TGTGCCAGTAGCCCCACGGGGGGCAGGGGAACTGAAGCTTTCTTT	CASSPTGGRGTEAFF	TRBV19	TRBJ1-1	.	.
TGTGCCAGCAGTGAGGGACAGGACTATGGCTACACCTTC	CASSEGQDYGYTF	TRBV2	TRBJ1-2	.	TRBD1
TGTGCCAGCAGCTCCTCGTGGGGGCTTAACACTGAAGCTTTCTTT	CASSSSWGLNTEAFF	TRBV5-5	TRBJ1-1	.	.
TGTGCCAGCAGTCGGGACAGGGGGGCCTCACCCCTCCACTTT	CASSRDRGASPLHF	TRBV27	TRBJ1-6	.	TRBD1
TGTGCCTGTCGAGCGGGGAGGATGGACTTC	CACRAGRMDF	TRBV30	TRBJ2-7	.	TRBD2
TGTGCCAGCAGCTTGTCCCCAGTTTTGGGCAGGGGAAACTATGGCTACACCTTC	CASSLSPVLGRGNYGYTF	TRBV13	TRBJ1-2	.	.
TGTGCCAGCAGCCAAACAGGGGGACGTGGCTATGGCTACACCTTC	CASSQTGGRGYGYTF	TRBV27	TRBJ1-2	.	TRBD1
TGTGCCAGCAGCTTAGGAGGGGGGGCCCGAGAGACCCAGTACTTC	CASSLGGGARETQYF	TRBV7-9	TRBJ2-5	.	.
TGCGCCAGCAGTCACCAGGACAGGGGCCAACAGCCCCAGCATTTT	CASSHQDRGQQPQHF	TRBV23-1	TRBJ1-5	few	TRBD1
TGTGCCAGCAGTTATAGCGGCAGGTTCGGGTCCTATAATTCACCCCTCCACTTT	CASSYSGRFGSYNSPLHF	TRBV6-2/TRBV6-3	TRBJ1-6	once	.
TGTGCCAGCAGCTTAGAAAGGGACACGCCTGAAGCTTTCTTT	CASSLERDTPEAFF	TRBV7-9	TRBJ1-1	few	.
TGTGCCAGCAGTTCTACAGGGGGCCCTAATAGCAATCAGCCCCAGCATTTT	CASSSTGGPNSNQPQHF	TRBV25-1	TRBJ1-5	once	TRBD1
TGTGCCATCAGCGGTACAGGAGGGGAAGGTCAGCCCCAGCATTTT	CAISGTGGEGQPQHF	TRBV10-3	TRBJ1-5	once	.
TGTGCCAGCAGCTTGGGCGGGGACGGCTATGGCTACACCTTC	CASSLGGDGYGYTF	TRBV5-5	TRBJ1-2	.	.
TGTGCCAGCAGCTTTAGGTTAGCGGGGGGCACGAACACCGGGGAGCTGTTTTTT	CASSFRLAGGTNTGELFF	TRBV5-5	TRBJ2-2	once	TRBD2
TGCGCCAGCAGCTTGACGGGGGATCGGATCGACGAGCAGTACTTC	CASSLTGDRIDEQYF	TRBV5-1	TRBJ2-7	.	.
TGTGCCAGCACTGAACGGACAGGAAGTGACACTGAAGCTTTCTTT	CASTERTGSDTEAFF	TRBV2	TRBJ1-1	.	TRBD1
TGTGCCAGCAGTGAAGTGCAGGCTCGAACAGGGGGGAGTTCACCCCTCCACTTT	CASSEVQARTGGSSPLHF	TRBV2	TRBJ1-6	few	TRBD1
TGTGCCAGCAGCTTGGGACAGGGCCCTGGAAACACCATATATTTT	CASSLGQGPGNTIYF	TRBV5-8	TRBJ1-3	.	TRBD1
TGTGCCAGCAGCTTGGGGGGAGTTTACGAGCAGTACTTC	CASSLGGVYEQYF	TRBV5-4	TRBJ2-7	.	.
TGCACCAGCAGCCGACCCACTAGCGGGGGGGTCACAGATACGCAGTATTTT	CTSSRPTSGGVTDTQYF	TRBV1	TRBJ2-3	.	.
TGTGCCAGCAGCTCGAAGCTGGGACAGGGCTCCTACGAGCAGTACTTC	CASSSKLGQGSYEQYF	TRBV7-8	TRBJ2-7	.	TRBD1
TGTGCCAGCAGAGGGGACTATTCGCCCGGGGAGCTGTTTTTT	CASRGDYSPGELFF	TRBV3-1/TRBV3-2	TRBJ2-2	.	TRBD2
TGTGCCAGCAGCTTAGCTGGGACAGGAAAAACCTCTTCCAATCAGCCCCAGCATTTT	CASSLAGTGKTSSNQPQHF	TRBV7-7	TRBJ1-5	.	TRBD1
TGTGCCGTTAGAAGCAGGGACACTGAAGCTTTCTTT	CAVRSRDTEAFF	TRBV6-6	TRBJ1-1	.	.
TGTGCCAGTAGCCGGGACAATTTTAACTATGGCTACACCTTC	CASSRDNFNYGYTF	TRBV19	TRBJ1-2	few	.
TGTGCCAGCAGCAATGACTTGGGAGGGCAGTACTTC	CASSNDLGGQYF	TRBV11-3	TRBJ2-7	.	.
TGCGCCAGCTCACAGGGGATAACACCAACTAATGAAAAACTGTTTTTT	CASSQGITPTNEKLFF	TRBV5-1	TRBJ1-4	.	TRBD1
TGTGCCAGCAGCTTAGTTCCGGGACAGGGTCCCAACGAGCAGTACTTC	CASSLVPGQGPNEQYF	TRBV7-8	TRBJ2-7	.	TRBD1
TGTGCCATCAGCGTGACTAGCGGGGCTATGGAGACCCAGTACTTC	CAISVTSGAMETQYF	TRBV10-3	TRBJ2-5	.	TRBD2
TGCAGCGCCCCGTTAGACTATGGCTACACCTTC	CSAPLDYGYTF	TRBV29-1	TRBJ1-2	.	.
TGCGCCAGCAGGTTACAGGGGGTAGCTCCCTACAATGAGCAGTTCTTC	CASRLQGVAPYNEQFF	TRBV5-1	TRBJ2-1	.	TRBD1
TGTGCCAGCAGTGATCGACAGGGATTCTATGGCTACACCTTC	CASSDRQGFYGYTF	TRBV6-1	TRBJ1-2	few	TRBD1
TGTGCCAGCAGTCCGCAGGGAGCGGGAGATGAAAAACTGTTTTTT	CASSPQGAGDEKLFF	TRBV25-1	TRBJ1-4	once	.
TGTGCCAGCAGCCCCACAGGAAAGAGTGGTGGCTACACCTTC	CASSPTGKSGGYTF	TRBV6-6	TRBJ1-2	.	.